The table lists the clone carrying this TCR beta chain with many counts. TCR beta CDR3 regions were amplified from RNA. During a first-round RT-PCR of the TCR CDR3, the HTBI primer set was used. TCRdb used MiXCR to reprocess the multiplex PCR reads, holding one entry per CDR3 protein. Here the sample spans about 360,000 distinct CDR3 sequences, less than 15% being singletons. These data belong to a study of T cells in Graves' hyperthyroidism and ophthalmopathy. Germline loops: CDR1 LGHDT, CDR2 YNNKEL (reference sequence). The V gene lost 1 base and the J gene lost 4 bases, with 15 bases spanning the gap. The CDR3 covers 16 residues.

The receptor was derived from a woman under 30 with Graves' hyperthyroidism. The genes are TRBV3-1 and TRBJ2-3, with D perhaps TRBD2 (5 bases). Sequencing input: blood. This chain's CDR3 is CASSQGGPIDADTQYF. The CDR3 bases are TGTGCCAGCAGCCAAGGCGGGCCAATTGATGCAGATACGCAGTATTTT.